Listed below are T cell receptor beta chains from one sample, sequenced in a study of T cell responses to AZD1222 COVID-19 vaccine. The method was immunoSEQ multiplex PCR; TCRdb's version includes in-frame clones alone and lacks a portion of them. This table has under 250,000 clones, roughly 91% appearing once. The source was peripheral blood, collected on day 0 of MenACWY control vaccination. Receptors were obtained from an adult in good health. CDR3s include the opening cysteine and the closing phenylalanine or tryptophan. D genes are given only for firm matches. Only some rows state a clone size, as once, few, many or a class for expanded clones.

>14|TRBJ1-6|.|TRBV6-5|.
CASSYGTENSPLHF
TGTGCCAGCAGTTATGGGACGGAGAATTCACCCCTCCACTTT
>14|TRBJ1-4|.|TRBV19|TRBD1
CASRDRGRGEKLFF
TGTGCCAGTAGAGACAGGGGGCGCGGTGAAAAACTGTTTTTT
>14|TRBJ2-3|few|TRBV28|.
CASSLNGGTDTQYF
TGTGCCAGCAGTTTGAACGGGGGCACAGATACGCAGTATTTT
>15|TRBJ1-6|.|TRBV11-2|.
CASSLVTGSNSPLHF
TGTGCCAGCAGCTTGGTAACGGGTTCTAATTCACCCCTCCACTTT
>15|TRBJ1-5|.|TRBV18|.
CASSPSGGGNQPQHF
TGTGCCAGCTCACCATCCGGGGGTGGCAATCAGCCCCAGCATTTT
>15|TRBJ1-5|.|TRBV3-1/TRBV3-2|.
CASSPGGVSNQPQHF
TGTGCCAGCAGCCCCGGGGGGGTGAGCAATCAGCCCCAGCATTTT
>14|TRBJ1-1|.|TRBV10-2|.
CASSELTVNTEAFF
TGCGCCAGCAGTGAGTTGACAGTAAACACTGAAGCTTTCTTT
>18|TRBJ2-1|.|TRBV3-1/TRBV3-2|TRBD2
CASSLRGGSGGAYNEQFF
TGTGCCAGCAGCCTCCGCGGGGGAAGCGGGGGGGCCTACAATGAGCAGTTCTTC
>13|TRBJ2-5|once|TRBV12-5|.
CASRALSQETQYF
TGTGCCTCCCGGGCCCTCTCCCAAGAGACCCAGTACTTC
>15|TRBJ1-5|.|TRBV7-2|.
CASSQSGGYFQPQHF
TGTGCCAGCAGTCAATCCGGGGGATACTTTCAGCCCCAGCATTTT
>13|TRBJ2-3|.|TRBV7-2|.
CASSFHGTDTQYF
TGTGCCAGCAGCTTCCACGGAACAGATACGCAGTATTTT
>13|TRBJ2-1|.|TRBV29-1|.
CSAKWGVGNEQFF
TGCAGCGCCAAATGGGGGGTAGGCAATGAGCAGTTCTTC
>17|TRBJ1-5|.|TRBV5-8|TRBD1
CASSLGTGVPGNQPQHF
TGTGCCAGCAGCTTGGGGACAGGGGTCCCTGGCAATCAGCCCCAGCATTTT
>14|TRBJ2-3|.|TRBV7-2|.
CASSRGPITDTQYF
TGTGCCAGCAGCCGCGGCCCGATCACAGATACGCAGTATTTT
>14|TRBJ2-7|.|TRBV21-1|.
CASSKVPFSYEQYF
TGTGCCAGCAGCAAAGTACCTTTTTCCTACGAGCAGTACTTC
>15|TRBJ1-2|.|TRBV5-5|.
CASSLGQGIIYGYTF
TGTGCCAGCAGCTTGGGGCAGGGCATAATCTATGGCTACACCTTC
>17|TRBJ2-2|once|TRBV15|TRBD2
CATSISGGADGTGELFF
TGTGCCACCAGCATTAGCGGGGGGGCCGATGGTACCGGGGAGCTGTTTTTT
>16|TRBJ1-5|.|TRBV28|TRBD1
CASSLPTGQGGLSQHF
TGTGCCAGCAGTCTACCGACGGGACAGGGGGGTTTGTCCCAGCATTTT
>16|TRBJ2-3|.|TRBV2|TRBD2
CASSRGLAGGGDTQYF
TGTGCCAGCAGTCGTGGACTAGCGGGGGGCGGGGATACGCAGTATTTT
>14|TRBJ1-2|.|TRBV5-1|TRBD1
CASSLDRGGSGYTF
TGCGCCAGCAGCTTGGACAGGGGAGGATCGGGCTACACCTTC
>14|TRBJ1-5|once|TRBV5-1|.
CASSLEGGNQPQHF
TGCGCCAGCAGCTTGGAAGGGGGCAATCAGCCCCAGCATTTT
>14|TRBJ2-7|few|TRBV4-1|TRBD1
CASSSGTGRYEQYF
TGCGCCAGCAGCTCCGGGACAGGGCGGTACGAGCAGTACTTC
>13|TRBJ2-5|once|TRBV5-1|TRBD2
CASSPRLAETQYF
TGCGCCAGCAGCCCCAGACTAGCGGAGACCCAGTACTTC
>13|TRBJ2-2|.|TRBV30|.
CAWSVRGPGELFF
TGTGCCTGGAGTGTCCGGGGGCCCGGGGAGCTGTTTTTT
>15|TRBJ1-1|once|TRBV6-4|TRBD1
CASSVSRDRGTEAFF
TGTGCCAGCAGTGTCAGCCGGGACAGGGGTACTGAAGCTTTCTTT
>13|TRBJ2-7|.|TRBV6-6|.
CASGDRTPYEQYF
TGTGCCAGCGGTGACAGGACCCCCTACGAGCAGTACTTC
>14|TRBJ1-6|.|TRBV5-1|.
CASSLTTDNSPLHF
TGCGCCAGCAGCTTGACGACAGATAATTCACCCCTCCACTTT
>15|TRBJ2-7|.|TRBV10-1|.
CASSDPMTQTYEQYF
TGCGCCAGCAGTGATCCGATGACCCAAACCTACGAGCAGTACTTC
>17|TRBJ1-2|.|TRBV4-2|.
CASSQDLRGGTNYGYTF
TGTGCCAGCAGCCAAGATCTGCGGGGGGGGACTAACTATGGCTACACCTTC
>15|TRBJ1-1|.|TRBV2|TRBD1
CASSNRQGQGTEAFF
TGTGCCAGCAGTAACCGACAGGGCCAGGGGACTGAAGCTTTCTTT
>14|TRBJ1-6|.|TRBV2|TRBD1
CASSGGTGNSPLHF
TGTGCCAGCAGTGGAGGGACAGGGAATTCACCCCTCCACTTT
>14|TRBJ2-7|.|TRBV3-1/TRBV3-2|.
CASSQAQIRYEQYF
TGTGCCAGCAGCCAGGCACAAATACGCTACGAGCAGTACTTC
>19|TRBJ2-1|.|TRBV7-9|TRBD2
CASSPRGVAGGSRYNEQFF
TGTGCCAGCAGCCCCCGGGGGGTAGCGGGGGGATCACGTTACAATGAGCAGTTCTTC
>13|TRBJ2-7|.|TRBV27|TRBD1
CASGGQGGFKEYF
TGTGCCAGCGGGGGACAGGGAGGTTTTAAAGAGTACTTC
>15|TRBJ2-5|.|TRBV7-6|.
CASSLDRGGQETQYF
TGTGCCAGCAGCTTAGATAGGGGAGGTCAAGAGACCCAGTACTTC
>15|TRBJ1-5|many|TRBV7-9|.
CASSLGEGATQPQHF
TGTGCCAGCAGCCTGGGAGAGGGAGCGACTCAGCCCCAGCATTTT
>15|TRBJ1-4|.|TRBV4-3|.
CASSQERARGTKLFF
TGCGCCAGCAGCCAAGAGAGGGCTCGGGGGACTAAACTGTTTTTT
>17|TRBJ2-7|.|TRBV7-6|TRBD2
CASSLGPGGGPTYEQYF
TGTGCCAGCAGCTTAGGCCCAGGCGGGGGGCCGACCTACGAGCAGTACTTC
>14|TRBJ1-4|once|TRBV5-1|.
CASSSGTGGEKLFF
TGCGCCAGCAGCTCCGGTACCGGGGGAGAAAAACTGTTTTTT
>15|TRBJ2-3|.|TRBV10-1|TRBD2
CASSDSGGGVDTQYF
TGCGCCAGCAGTGATTCAGGCGGGGGGGTGGATACGCAGTATTTT
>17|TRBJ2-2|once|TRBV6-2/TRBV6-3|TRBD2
CASSSPSLAASTGELFF
TGTGCCAGCAGTTCCCCCTCACTAGCGGCCAGCACCGGGGAGCTGTTTTTT
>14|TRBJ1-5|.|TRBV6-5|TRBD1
CASRRQGINQPQHF
TGTGCCAGCAGGCGACAGGGCATTAATCAGCCCCAGCATTTT
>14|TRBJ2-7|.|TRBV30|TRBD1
CAWSVQGLSYEQYF
TGTGCCTGGAGTGTACAGGGGCTCTCCTACGAGCAGTACTTC
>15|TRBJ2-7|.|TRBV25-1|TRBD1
CASSDPHGTVYEQYF
TGTGCCAGCAGTGATCCCCATGGGACAGTTTACGAGCAGTACTTC
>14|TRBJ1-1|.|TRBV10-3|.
CAISDLTGSTEAFF
TGTGCCATCAGTGACCTAACAGGGAGTACTGAAGCTTTCTTT
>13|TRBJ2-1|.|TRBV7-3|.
CASSLDFLGEQFF
TGTGCCAGCAGCTTGGACTTCCTTGGTGAGCAGTTCTTC
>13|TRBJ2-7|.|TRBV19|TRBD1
CASSLGTGYEQYF
TGTGCCAGTAGTCTCGGGACAGGGTACGAGCAGTACTTC
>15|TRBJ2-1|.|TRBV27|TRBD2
CASSAGTILYNEQFF
TGTGCCAGCAGTGCCGGGACTATCCTCTACAATGAGCAGTTCTTC
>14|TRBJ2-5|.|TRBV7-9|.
CASRFGTFEETQYF
TGTGCCAGCAGATTCGGGACTTTTGAAGAGACCCAGTACTTC
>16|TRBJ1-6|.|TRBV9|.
CASSPRGGAHNSPLHF
TGTGCCAGCAGCCCCCGGGGGGGGGCCCATAATTCACCCCTCCACTTT
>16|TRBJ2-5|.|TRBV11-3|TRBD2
CASSPGTSGGPGTQYF
TGTGCCAGCAGCCCAGGGACTAGCGGGGGGCCAGGGACCCAGTACTTC
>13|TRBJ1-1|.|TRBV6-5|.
CASSYSYGEEAFF
TGTGCCAGCAGTTACTCATATGGGGAGGAAGCTTTCTTT